The present T cell receptor beta chain was sequenced within a study of identical twins. Study-level findings and limits: Among out-of-frame alpha sequences shared by twins, low generation probability occurred in excess.

MiXCR, applied by TCRdb to the 5' RACE reads, yields one record per CDR3 protein. This table holds 1.5 million to 2 million distinct CDR3 sequences, 32% found once. This clonotype has a handful of counts. Its cognate antigen is unknown. The TCR originated in a newborn girl in good health. Material: cord blood.

The CDR3 spells CASSYSTQLYGYTF. In DNA form, the CDR3 reads TGTGCCAGCAGTTACTCGACACAGTTGTATGGCTACACCTTC. This chain uses TRBV6-6 with TRBJ1-2; unclear D gene. V lost 0 bases to trimming and J lost 5 bases, with 10 bases between them. Germline loops: CDR1 MNHNY, CDR2 SVGAGI (reference sequence). This CDR3 spans 14 amino acids.